This T cell receptor beta chain appears in the sequencing data of a study of shared clonotypes between healthy human individuals. On sorted subsets, replicate PCRs used 200 to 250 ng DNA, or some 27,000 T cell genomes. The assay was immunoSEQ multiplex PCR, and TCRdb's table has in-frame clones only and misses some. The sample consists of 850,000 to 1,200,000 clones, about 80% of them appearing once. The TCR comes from a man aged 18 to 29 in good health. The material sequenced was memory CD4+ T cells sorted from blood. Stated subset: CD45RA-negative fraction.

The CDR3 sequence is CASKLAGGPGGELFF. The CDR3 coding sequence is TGTGCCAGCAAACTAGCGGGGGGGCCCGGCGGGGAGCTGTTTTTT. The chain recombines TRBV2 with TRBJ2-2; 13 bases line up with TRBD2. Trimming at V came to 7 bases and at J to 7 bases, leaving 6 bases not matched to a gene. Germline V lookup: CDR1 SNHLY, CDR2 FYNNEI. The CDR3 contains 15 residues.